This entry features one T cell receptor beta chain sequence. The data derive from a study of blood T cell repertoires in COVID-19. Some clones are missing from TCRdb's copy, which holds only in-frame ones; the method was immunoSEQ multiplex PCR. The sample gives around 150,000 clones, 86% of which show up once; roughly 8.2% is in the top ten. This CDR3 spans 13 amino acids. V gave up 8 bases and J gave up 12 bases; unmatched junction bases: 13. The V gene's germline CDR1 is SGHVS and CDR2 FNYEAQ. The V call is TRBV7-6, the J call TRBJ2-1; 7 bases are a match to TRBD2. The material sequenced was peripheral blood. This TCR derives from a man between 60 and 70 years old with acute or convalescent COVID-19. The CDR3 sequence is CASSLAEAGAQFF. The DNA of the CDR3 is TGTGCCAGCTCCCTAGCGGAGGCAGGTGCGCAGTTCTTC.